This TCR beta chain was documented in a study of shared T cell receptors in the human thymus. Only in-frame clones appear in the TCRdb table, and some are missing; sequencing was by immunoSEQ multiplex PCR. This table has some 700,000 clones, approximately 85% appearing once. The germline V gene encodes CDR1 SGHAT and CDR2 FQNNGV. The CDR3 is 13 residues long. Trimming removed 3 bases from V and 12 bases from J, with 18 bases in between. This sample also appeared in a second study, on human thymus T cells. That work adds: Thymus was obtained from resections taken during corrective heart surgery. Biased V and J segment usage appeared in thymus and peripheral blood. What related research reported was that thymic repertoires overlapped highly among unrelated individuals.

The sequence was obtained from a girl younger than two with a congenital heart defect. Material for sequencing was thymocytes. The chain combines TRBV11-2 with TRBJ2-7, with TRBD1 as a possible D gene (5 bases). DNA for the CDR3: TGTGCCAGCAGCTTGATGGACAAGCCAAGTTGGTACTTC. Amino acids: CASSLMDKPSWYF. The whole variable domain, filled in from reference TRBV11-2 and TRBJ2-7, reads EAGVAQSPRYKIIEKRQSVAFWCNPISGHATLYWYQQILGQGPKLLIQFQNNGVVDDSQLPKDRFSAERLKGVDSTLKIQPAKLEDSAVYLCASSLMDKPSWYFGPGTRLTVT.